This T cell receptor (beta chain) was documented in a study of T cell responses to AZD1222 COVID-19 vaccine. Broader study findings: Unmutated variant regions are reportedly the target of nearly half of TCRs that are spike-specific. White British people made up most donors, females outnumbered males, and clonal diversity was possibly underestimated.

TCRdb's table, derived via immunoSEQ multiplex PCR, lists solely in-frame clones and lacks some. The profile covers 150,000 or so clones, with roughly nine tenths appearing a single time and 3.8% taken by the ten largest. CDR1 and CDR2 from the germline V gene are LNHDA and SQIVND (reference sequence). The CDR3 runs 13 residues. Of note for this clone: The antigen is unknown.

This clonotype originated in an adult who received the AZD1222 COVID-19 vaccine. J is TRBJ1-5 and V is TRBV19; D possibly corresponds to TRBD1 (5 bases). The sample here was peripheral blood, taken 28 days after the second AZD1222 dose. This chain's CDR3 is CAAGGGYGQPQHF. As DNA, the CDR3 is TGTGCTGCGGGCGGGGGGTATGGTCAGCCCCAGCATTTT. Full variable domain (rest looked up from reference TRBV19 and TRBJ1-5): DGGITQSPKYLFRKEGQNVTLSCEQNLNHDAMYWYRQDPGQGLRLIYYSQIVNDFQKGDIAEGYSVSREKKESFPLTVTSAQKNPTAFYLCAAGGGYGQPQHFGDGTRLSIL.